These T cell receptor beta chains were read from a single sample in a study of metastatic and nonmetastatic thyroid tumors. TCRdb reanalyzed the PCR reads with MiXCR. The top ten hold roughly 13% of the sample, which has around 70,000 clones, roughly 18% seen once. Sequenced input: blood. These receptors originate from a female donor with papillary thyroid cancer or a benign thyroid nodule (not recorded which). Some clones in this sample may be carry-over from other donors' samples. Each CDR3 is given with its conserved first and last residue. A D gene is named only where the DNA matches it firmly. Some rows mark clone size as missing; the rest say once, few, many or name a class of expanded clone.

v_gene	d_gene	j_gene	len	abundance	CDR3nt	CDR3aa
TRBV5-4	TRBD1	TRBJ1-1	15	many	TGTGCCAGCAGCTTGGGACAGGGGAAGAACACTGAAGCTTTCTTT	CASSLGQGKNTEAFF
TRBV11-1	TRBD1	TRBJ2-7	17	.	TGTGCCAGCAGTCGAATACCCGGACAGGGTGAGGCTCACGAGCAGTACTTC	CASSRIPGQGEAHEQYF
TRBV5-1	TRBD1	TRBJ1-2	14	many	TGCGCCAGCAGCCAGGGACAGGGTAACTATGGCTACACCTTC	CASSQGQGNYGYTF
TRBV5-1	.	TRBJ2-7	15	many	TGCGCCAGCAGCTTGGGGGACGCCCCGACCTACGAGCAGTACTTC	CASSLGDAPTYEQYF
TRBV6-1	.	TRBJ1-5	14	many	TGTGCCAGCTCCCCAAGGGCTGGAATGCAGCCCCAGCATTTT	CASSPRAGMQPQHF
TRBV11-1	.	TRBJ1-1	15	.	TGTGCCAGCAGCCCAGGGACGGTTTTACGCACTGAAGCTTTCTTT	CASSPGTVLRTEAFF
TRBV20-1	.	TRBJ1-5	15	.	TGCAGTGCTAGGTTGGATGGGACCAGCAATCAGCACCAGCATTTT	CSARLDGTSNQHQHF
TRBV5-1	TRBD1	TRBJ1-1	15	many	TGCGCCAGCAGCTTGTCAGGGGGGAATTTTGGTGAAGCTTTCTTT	CASSLSGGNFGEAFF
TRBV20-1	TRBD1	TRBJ1-1	13	.	TGCAGTGCCCACCCAGGGGGGGACACTGAAGCTTTCTTT	CSAHPGGDTEAFF
TRBV20-1	.	TRBJ1-5	13	many	TGCAGTGCCCGCCCCGTCGGCAATCAGCCCCAGCATTTT	CSARPVGNQPQHF
TRBV29-1	.	TRBJ1-1	13	.	TGCAGCGTTGGCAGGGAGATGAACACTGAAGCTTTCTTT	CSVGREMNTEAFF
TRBV18	.	TRBJ1-2	14	.	TGTGCCAGCTCACCACCAGGCAGAACCCCCGGCTACACCTTC	CASSPPGRTPGYTF
TRBV3-1	TRBD2	TRBJ2-7	18	many	TGTGCCAGCAGCCAAGAATTGCTGATTAGCGGGAATTTGTACGAGCAGTACTTC	CASSQELLISGNLYEQYF
TRBV5-6	TRBD1	TRBJ2-7	12	.	TGCGCCAGCAGCTGGGGGGACAGGAAGCAGTACTTC	CASSWGDRKQYF
TRBV11-2	TRBD1	TRBJ1-2	14	.	TGTGCCAGCAGCCCGGGGGACAGGAACTATGGCTACACCTTC	CASSPGDRNYGYTF
TRBV18	.	TRBJ2-2	13	many	TGTGCCAGCTCACCATCAAGCACCGGGGAGCTGTTTTTT	CASSPSSTGELFF
TRBV20-1	.	TRBJ1-1	15	.	TGCAGTGCTTTACAGGGTTGGGGAATGAACACTGAAGCTTTCTTT	CSALQGWGMNTEAFF
TRBV7-2	TRBD1	TRBJ1-1	14	many	TGTGCCAGCAGCCCGGGACAGGGGAACACTGAAGCTTTCTTT	CASSPGQGNTEAFF
TRBV28	.	TRBJ1-5	14	few	TGTGCCAGCCACTATAGTGGGAGCAATCAGCCCCAGCATTTT	CASHYSGSNQPQHF
TRBV28	.	TRBJ2-7	14	many	TGTGCCAGCAATGCCCCGGGGAGCTCCTACGAGCAGTACTTC	CASNAPGSSYEQYF
TRBV27	.	TRBJ2-7	15	many	TGTGCCAGCAGTCCCTCGGGACCAGGTATCTACGAGCAGTACTTC	CASSPSGPGIYEQYF
TRBV28	.	TRBJ2-7	13	many	TGTGCCAGCAGGGTGGCGGGACATTACGAGCAGTACTTC	CASRVAGHYEQYF
TRBV20-1	TRBD2	TRBJ2-5	13	many	TGCAGTGCTAGTCCTAGCGGCCAAGAGACCCAGTACTTC	CSASPSGQETQYF
TRBV9	.	TRBJ2-3	13	many	TGTGCCAGCAGCGTACAAGACGTTGGGTTGCAGTATTTT	CASSVQDVGLQYF
TRBV6-1	TRBD1	TRBJ1-2	13	few	TGTGCCAGCAAACTGTCGGCAGGGGGTCCCTACACCTTC	CASKLSAGGPYTF
TRBV6-1	.	TRBJ2-3	16	many	TGTGCCAGCAGTGAAGCTTTTCGGACCCCCCCGGATACGCAGTATTTT	CASSEAFRTPPDTQYF
TRBV9	.	TRBJ2-7	15	many	TGTGCCAGCAGCGTCGCTGACAGGAGCTCCTACGAGCAGTACTTC	CASSVADRSSYEQYF
TRBV4-1	.	TRBJ1-1	14	many	TGCGCCAGCAGCCAAGTGGGGGAGAACACTGAAGCTTTCTTT	CASSQVGENTEAFF
TRBV12-5	.	TRBJ1-5	16	many	TGTGCTAGTGGTTTGGGAGTGGCAGGACAAAATCAGCCCCAGCATTTT	CASGLGVAGQNQPQHF
TRBV6-2/TRBV6-3	.	TRBJ2-1	15	few	TGTGCCAGCAGTTACGGCGCGGGGTCCTACAATGAGCAGTTCTTC	CASSYGAGSYNEQFF
TRBV3-1	TRBD2	TRBJ2-1	17	many	TGTGCCAGCAGCCAAGGTTGGTTGCTAGCGGGACTCAATGAGCAGTTCTTC	CASSQGWLLAGLNEQFF
TRBV4-2	TRBD2	TRBJ2-7	17	many	TGTGCCAGCAGCCACGTCGGGACTAGCGGGAGCTCCTACGAGCAGTACTTC	CASSHVGTSGSSYEQYF
TRBV9	.	TRBJ2-7	16	once	TGTGCCAGCAGCCCACCAGGTGCGGGACCCACGTTCGAGCAGTACTTC	CASSPPGAGPTFEQYF
TRBV19	TRBD1	TRBJ2-2	16	.	TGTGCCAGTAGCAACCGACAGGGGCCCCACACCGGGGAGCTGTTTTTT	CASSNRQGPHTGELFF
TRBV29-1	.	TRBJ2-3	12	many	TGCAGCGTTCTAGAGCCGGCAGATACGCAGTATTTT	CSVLEPADTQYF
TRBV11-2	TRBD2	TRBJ2-7	16	many	TGTGCCAGCAGCTCCTTAGGCCTAACTAGCGTCGACGAGCAGTACTTC	CASSSLGLTSVDEQYF
TRBV6-1	.	TRBJ1-5	15	many	TGTGCCAGCAGTTCCGGACGGTATAGCAATCAGCCCCAGCATTTT	CASSSGRYSNQPQHF
TRBV6-1	.	TRBJ2-7	17	many	TGTGCCAGCAAGGGGGCAGGGGGGCGTACGGACTTCTACGAGCAGTACTTC	CASKGAGGRTDFYEQYF
TRBV5-1	TRBD1	TRBJ1-2	16	.	TGCGCCAGCAGCTCGGACGGACAGGGGGCAGGTTATTGCTACACCTTC	CASSSDGQGAGYCYTF
TRBV12-3/TRBV12-4	.	TRBJ1-5	13	many	TGTGCCAGCAGTTTAGAAGGACCATCCCCCCAGCATTTT	CASSLEGPSPQHF
TRBV11-2	TRBD1	TRBJ1-5	19	.	TGTGCCATCAGCCGAACTCGGGACAGGGGGTCGTCAGGTAATCAGCCCCAGCATTTT	CAISRTRDRGSSGNQPQHF
TRBV20-1	.	TRBJ1-5	14	many	TGCAGTGCTGTTGGGGGTGCGCCAGATCAGCCCCAGCATTTT	CSAVGGAPDQPQHF